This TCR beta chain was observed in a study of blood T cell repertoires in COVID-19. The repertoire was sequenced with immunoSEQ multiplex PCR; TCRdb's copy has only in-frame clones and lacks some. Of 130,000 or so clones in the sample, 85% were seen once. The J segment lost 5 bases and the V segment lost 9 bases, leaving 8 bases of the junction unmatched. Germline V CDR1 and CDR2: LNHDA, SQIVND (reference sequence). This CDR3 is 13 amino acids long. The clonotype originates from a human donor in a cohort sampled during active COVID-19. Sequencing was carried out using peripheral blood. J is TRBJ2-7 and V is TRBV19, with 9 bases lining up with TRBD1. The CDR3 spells CASAPGQGHEQYF. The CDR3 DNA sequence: TGTGCCAGCGCACCGGGACAGGGCCACGAGCAGTACTTC.